This TCR beta chain was recovered during a study of blood T cell repertoires in COVID-19. On the study more broadly: COVID-19 samples from acute and convalescent phases originated in the United States, Italy and Spain.

Participant-given clinical history determined each cohort assignment. As processed by the authors: From reference gene primer amplification, estimates of nucleated cell counts were derived. Method: immunoSEQ multiplex PCR; TCRdb's copy keeps in-frame clones and lacks some. Clonal size and the V and J genes are those of that table, whereas D and trimming came from the DNA. The sample includes around 300,000 clones, just under 90% of them seen just once. There are 13 residues in the CDR3. V was cut by 8 bases and J by 1 base, with 11 bases left in between. The sequencing sample was made of PBMCs or T cells enriched from blood (not recorded which). The rearrangement joins TRBV12-3 or TRBV12-4 to TRBJ1-1; tentative D call: TRBD1 (6 bases). The origin of this receptor is a woman in her twenties or thirties who had recovered from COVID-19. CDR3 amino acids: CASGLGQNTEAFF. The CDR3 nucleotides are TGTGCCAGCGGACTGGGACAGAACACTGAAGCTTTCTTT.